Listed here are 17 T cell receptor beta chains from one sample, sequenced in a study of vaccination and CD4 T cells after COVID-19. The study sequenced cultured CD4+ T cell DNA using the Oncomine TCR Beta short-read assay. TCRdb ran MiXCR on the PCR reads and lists one entry per CDR3 protein. This table has under 2,500 distinct CDR3 sequences, about 43% appearing once. As for treatment: roughly 11-day PBMC culture with coronavirus spike peptide pools or control peptides (ViraFEST assay). An unexposed donor provided the CD4+ T cells, which were collected before the COVID-19 pandemic (2011-2018). These receptors lack a known antigen. Material: CD4+ T cells from blood, cultured in vitro. The receptors stem from a human donor in good health.

This chain links TRBV20-1 with TRBJ1-2; D not certain. The CDR3 loop spans 14 amino acids. The germline V gene has CDR1 DFQATT and CDR2 SNEGSKA (reference sequence). With 5 bases removed from V and 2 bases from J, the gap between germline ends came to 15 bases. CDR3 DNA sequence: TGCAGTGCTGCCAAGGGAGGGCAGAACTATGGCTACACCTTC. As protein: CSAAKGGQNYGYTF.

The chain combines TRBV2 with TRBJ1-1; TRBD1 is a possible D gene (6 bases). Trimming left V 5 bases short and J 5 bases short, with 15 bases between. The V gene's germline CDR1 is SNHLY and CDR2 FYNNEI. CDR3 size: 14 residues. The CDR3: CASSQQGSVTEAFF. In DNA form, the CDR3 reads TGTGCCAGCAGTCAACAGGGTTCAGTAACTGAAGCTTTCTTT.

This clonotype showed up just a few times. V usage is TRBV4-2 and J usage is TRBJ2-1; 8 bases are shared with TRBD1. The CDR3 has 18 amino acids. Germline trimming cut 2 bases from V and 2 bases from J; bases unmatched to any gene: 11. Germline V gives CDR1 LGHNA, CDR2 YNFKEQ. The CDR3 here is CASSQRIPDRATYNEQFF. CDR3 in DNA: TGTGCCAGCAGCCAACGAATTCCGGACAGGGCCACCTACAATGAGCAGTTCTTC.

V usage is TRBV7-9 and J usage is TRBJ2-3, with 9 bases aligning to TRBD1. Germline-derived CDR1 and CDR2 are SEHNR and FQNEAQ (reference sequence). The CDR3 runs 16 residues. V lost 6 bases and J lost 4; bases outside the gene matches: 11. The DNA of the CDR3 is TGTGCCAGCAGGCCCCCGACCGGGACAGGGTCAGATACGCAGTATTTT. It codes for CASRPPTGTGSDTQYF. Together with reference TRBV7-9 and TRBJ2-3, the CDR3 gives the full variable domain: DTGVSQNPRHKITKRGQNVTFRCDPISEHNRLYWYRQTLGQGPEFLTYFQNEAQLEKSRLLSDRFSAERPKGSFSTLEIQRTEQGDSAMYLCASRPPTGTGSDTQYFGPGTRLTVL.

This rearrangement joins TRBV10-1 to TRBJ2-1; D remains ambiguous. CDR1 is WNHNN, CDR2 SYGVQD, per germline (reference sequence). The V end lost 9 bases, the J end lost 8 bases, and 14 bases lay between the germline ends. This CDR3 is built from 12 residues. In nucleotides, the CDR3 is TGCGCCAGAAAGAGGAAATACTATGAGCAGTTCTTC. Encoded protein: CARKRKYYEQFF.

This clonotype was picked up a small number of times. The chain links TRBV6-1 to TRBJ2-3, with D possibly matching TRBD2 (6 bases). V lost 9 bases to trimming and J lost 1 base, with 14 bases between them. Germline values: CDR1 MNHNS, CDR2 SASEGT. This CDR3 comprises 14 residues. The CDR3 region is CASERASGTDTQYF. The CDR3 coding sequence is TGTGCCAGTGAAAGGGCTAGCGGCACAGATACGCAGTATTTT.

The rearrangement links TRBV9 to TRBJ2-1; possibly TRBD2 for D (7 bases). This CDR3 spans 17 amino acids. Germline CDR1 is SGDLS and CDR2 is YYNGEE. Trimming took off 0 bases at V and 9 bases at J, with 22 bases between the two ends. The CDR3 DNA reads TGTGCCAGCAGCGTAGCTACCGGCCTAGCGGAGGGGGGTGAGCAGTTCTTC. This translates into CASSVATGLAEGGEQFF.

This clonotype was observed a handful of times. The chain is built from TRBV6-1 and TRBJ2-3; the match to TRBD1 covers 7 bases. V was clipped by 7 bases and J by 12 bases; unmatched bases: 13. The CDR3 runs 13 residues. The germline V gene has CDR1 MNHNS and CDR2 SASEGT. CDR3 in amino acids: CASILRTGSFQYF. The CDR3 nucleotides are TGTGCCAGCATCTTGCGGACAGGCTCGTTTCAGTATTTT.

The chain links TRBV11-2 to TRBJ2-5; D unclear. Germline assignment: CDR1 SGHAT and CDR2 FQNNGV. Trimming took 2 bases from V and 2 from J, leaving 6 bases between them. The CDR3 spans 13 residues. This CDR3 is CASSLSSQETQYF. CDR3 in DNA: TGTGCCAGCAGCTTAAGTTCGCAAGAGACCCAGTACTTC.

Written as DNA, the CDR3 is TGTGCCAGCAGGGTGGGACAATTCTCCTACGAGCAGTACTTC. Translated, it gives CASRVGQFSYEQYF. This chain links TRBV28 with TRBJ2-7; a weak D match, TRBD1 (6 bases). Germline assignment: CDR1 MDHEN and CDR2 SYDVKM. The CDR3 has 14 residues. Trimming removed 6 bases at V and 0 bases at J, with 12 bases between.

This chain links TRBV19 with TRBJ1-2; D is possibly TRBD1 (6 bases). The length of the CDR3 is 13 residues. V lost 5 bases, J lost 2 bases, and 9 bases lay in between. Germline CDR1 LNHDA, CDR2 SQIVND (reference sequence). DNA of the CDR3: TGTGCCAGTAGTCCTCAGGGGAACTATGGCTACACCTTC. It codes for CASSPQGNYGYTF. Using reference TRBV19 and TRBJ1-2 for the parts outside the CDR3, the full variable domain is DGGITQSPKYLFRKEGQNVTLSCEQNLNHDAMYWYRQDPGQGLRLIYYSQIVNDFQKGDIAEGYSVSREKKESFPLTVTSAQKNPTAFYLCASSPQGNYGYTFGSGTRLTVV.

On this clonotype: An end of the junction differs from the germline gene, which may be a read error. J is TRBJ2-7 and V is TRBV7-7, with D possibly being TRBD2 (6 bases). The CDR3 has 14 amino acids. CDR1 and CDR2 from the germline V gene are SSHAT and FNYEAQ (reference sequence). CDR3 DNA: TGTGCTAGCAGCATGACTAGTTCGGCGGTCGAGCAGTACTTC. Residues: CASSMTSSAVEQYF.

This chain joins TRBV27 and TRBJ2-1; 9 bases match TRBD2. The CDR3 consists of 14 residues. Germline-derived CDR1 and CDR2 are MNHEY and SMNVEV (reference sequence). V shed 3 bases and J 5 bases; nucleotides not matched to a gene: 2. For the CDR3, the DNA is TGTGCCAGCAGTTTTAGCGGGAGTGACAATGAGCAGTTCTTC. This encodes CASSFSGSDNEQFF.

The chain links TRBV28 to TRBJ1-5; D remains ambiguous. The CDR3 runs to 12 residues. Germline V gene sequence: CDR1 MDHEN, CDR2 SYDVKM. V lost 6 bases to trimming and J lost 7 bases, with 10 bases between them. CDR3 sequence: CASSFAQQPQHF. CDR3 DNA sequence: TGTGCCAGCAGCTTTGCGCAACAGCCCCAGCATTTT. The whole variable domain, remainder taken from reference TRBV28 and TRBJ1-5, is DVKVTQSSRYLVKRTGEKVFLECVQDMDHENMFWYRQDPGLGLRLIYFSYDVKMKEKGDIPEGYSVSREKKERFSLILESASTNQTSMYLCASSFAQQPQHFGDGTRLSIL.

This clonotype turned up a few times. The chain employs TRBV2 and TRBJ1-5, with 8 bases matching TRBD1. V shed 6 bases and J 8 bases; nucleotides not matched to a gene: 12. CDR3 length: 15 amino acids. The germline V gene has CDR1 SNHLY and CDR2 FYNNEI. This CDR3 is CASSGMGQAIEPQHF. The CDR3 DNA reads as TGTGCCAGCAGCGGAATGGGACAGGCAATTGAGCCCCAGCATTTT.

The gene calls are TRBV5-4 and TRBJ2-7; D gene ambiguous. This CDR3 comprises 14 residues. CDR1 is SGHNT, CDR2 YYREEE, per germline (reference sequence). Trimming stripped 0 bases from V and 4 bases from J, with 11 bases between. The chain's CDR3 is CASSLGGREYEQYF. The CDR3 coding sequence is TGTGCCAGCAGCTTGGGTGGCCGCGAGTACGAGCAGTACTTC.

The genes are TRBV5-4 and TRBJ1-4, with TRBD1 identical over 9 bases. V was clipped by 3 bases and J by 8 bases; unmatched bases: 8. In germline, CDR1 is SGHNT, CDR2 YYREEE (reference sequence). The CDR3 has 15 amino acids. The CDR3 nucleotides read TGTGCCAGCAGCTGGCCGGGACAGGGCAACGAAAAACTGTTTTTT. It specifies CASSWPGQGNEKLFF.